This entry lists 23 T cell receptor beta chains sequenced from one sample in a study of blood T cell repertoires in COVID-19. Here immunoSEQ multiplex PCR was the method, and the copy in TCRdb shows in-frame clones only, minus some. This table holds 200,000 or so clones, about nine tenths found once. Specimen: peripheral blood. These receptors all come from a man aged 55 to 70 who had recovered from COVID-19.

This chain links TRBV19 with TRBJ2-7, with 7 bases that match TRBD2. The CDR3 sequence is 15 residues long. V gave up 1 base and J gave up 2 bases; unmatched junction bases: 5. Germline-derived CDR1 and CDR2 are LNHDA and SQIVND (reference sequence). The CDR3: CASSIVIGTTYEQYF. CDR3 DNA sequence: TGTGCCAGTAGTATAGTGATAGGGACTACCTACGAGCAGTACTTC.

The rearrangement links TRBV10-3 to TRBJ1-5; D is perhaps TRBD1 (5 bases). The germline V and J ends were trimmed by 4 bases and 0 bases, with 10 bases remaining between them. This CDR3 has 15 amino acids. Germline V gene data show CDR1 as ENHRY and CDR2 as SYGVKD. As DNA, the CDR3 is TGTGCCATCAGTGGAAAAGGGGATAGCAATCAGCCCCAGCATTTT. Amino acids: CAISGKGDSNQPQHF.

The chain uses TRBV9 and TRBJ2-7, with TRBD2 matching 9 bases. V dropped 3 bases and J dropped 6; count of bases not matched to a gene: 10. CDR1 and CDR2 from the germline V gene are SGDLS and YYNGEE. The CDR3 has 15 amino acids. In DNA form, the CDR3 reads TGTGCCAGCAGCGCTCGGGGTAGCGGGAGAGGCGAGCAGTACTTC. This sequence encodes CASSARGSGRGEQYF.

A remark on this clone: The germline gene is not matched at one end of the junction; a read error may be the cause. The chain carries TRBV25-1 and TRBJ2-2; 11 bases are shared with TRBD1. Germline-derived CDR1 and CDR2 are MGHDK and SYGVNS. This CDR3 comprises 16 residues. The CDR3 reads CASSPRDRGNAGELFF. Written as DNA, the CDR3 is TGTGCCAGCAGCCCTCGGGACAGGGGGAACGCCGGGGAGCTGTTTTTT. The full variable domain, its missing parts supplied by reference TRBV25-1 and TRBJ2-2, is EADIYQTPRYLVIGTGKKITLECSQTMGHDKMYWYQQDPGMELHLIHYSYGVNSTEKGDLSSESTVSRIRTEHFPLTLESARPSHTSQYLCASSPRDRGNAGELFFGEGSRLTVL.

The V call is TRBV15, the J call TRBJ2-3, with TRBD1 matching over 7 bases. Germline V gene data show CDR1 as LNHNV and CDR2 as YYDKDF (reference sequence). The CDR3 totals 14 residues. V dropped 4 bases and J dropped 7; count of bases not matched to a gene: 8. CDR3 sequence: CATSTGTAPNTQYF. The DNA of the CDR3 is TGTGCCACCAGCACCGGGACAGCTCCAAATACGCAGTATTTT.

The chain combines TRBV2 with TRBJ2-1, with TRBD2 identical over 8 bases. Germline V gives CDR1 SNHLY, CDR2 FYNNEI. V shed 6 bases and J 9 bases; nucleotides not matched to a gene: 4. This CDR3 is 12 amino acids long. CDR3 residues: CASRAGGSEQFF. The DNA for the CDR3 is TGTGCCAGCAGGGCGGGGGGAAGTGAGCAGTTCTTC.

The rearrangement uses TRBV11-2 and TRBJ2-2; 7 bases align to TRBD1. CDR3 size: 17 residues. V lost 6 bases to trimming and J lost 1 base; unmatched junction nucleotides: 11. The germline V gene encodes CDR1 SGHAT and CDR2 FQNNGV. The CDR3 DNA reads as TGTGCCAGCAGGAAAACCTCTGGGACAGTGAACACCGGGGAGCTGTTTTTT. It encodes CASRKTSGTVNTGELFF.

V and J are TRBV11-3 and TRBJ1-1; TRBD1 might be the D (6 bases). CDR3 size: 13 residues. V shed 1 base and J shed 5 bases, with 8 bases lying between them. Germline V gene lookup returns CDR1 SGHNT and CDR2 YENEEA. This chain's CDR3 is CASSLGTETEAFF. The CDR3 bases are TGTGCCAGCAGCTTAGGGACAGAAACTGAAGCTTTCTTT.

The chain employs TRBV5-1 and TRBJ2-2, with TRBD2 as a possible D gene (5 bases). The germline V and J ends were trimmed by 4 bases and 4 bases, with 11 bases remaining between them. Germline CDR1 SGHRS, CDR2 YFSETQ. The CDR3 is 14 amino acids. CDR3 coding DNA: TGCGCCAGCAGCCCGGTAGCGACCACCGGGGAGCTGTTTTTT. As protein: CASSPVATTGELFF.

In DNA, the CDR3 is TGTGCCAGCAGCGCTCCCCCCGGGACAGGGGATAAGGGGAGCTCTGGGGCCAACGTCCTGACTTTC. Translation gives CASSAPPGTGDKGSSGANVLTF. The chain recombines TRBV3-1 (or the pseudogene TRBV3-2) with TRBJ2-6; TRBD1 aligns across 10 bases. Germline V gene data show CDR1 as LGHDT and CDR2 as YNNKEL (reference sequence). Trimming removed 5 bases from V and 0 bases from J; junction bases left unmatched: 19. This CDR3 region has 22 residues.

V and J are TRBV20-1 and TRBJ1-5; maybe TRBD1 (5 bases). V lost 3 bases to trimming and J lost 1 base, with 10 bases between them. In germline, CDR1 is DFQATT, CDR2 SNEGSKA (reference sequence). This CDR3 comprises 14 residues. Written as DNA, the CDR3 is TGCAGTGCTAGTCCGGGGGTGAGCAATCAGCCCCAGCATTTT. Protein sequence: CSASPGVSNQPQHF.

CDR3 protein: CASSPGTGGASNTGELFF. Here the CDR3 DNA reads TGTGCCAGCAGTCCCGGGACAGGGGGCGCCTCGAACACCGGGGAGCTGTTTTTT. J is TRBJ2-2 and V is TRBV27, with TRBD1 identical over 12 bases. Germline CDR1 MNHEY, CDR2 SMNVEV (reference sequence). This CDR3 spans 18 amino acids. Trimming cost V 5 bases and J 0 bases; bases outside gene matches: 7.

The chain couples TRBV19 to TRBJ2-1; 7 bases fit TRBD1. Trimming cost V 1 base and J 7 bases; bases outside gene matches: 4. This CDR3 has 14 residues. The germline CDR1 and CDR2 sequences are LNHDA and SQIVND (reference sequence). The CDR3 sequence: CASSIGGRGNEQFF. CDR3 sequence (DNA): TGTGCCAGTAGTATAGGAGGCAGGGGGAATGAGCAGTTCTTC. Together with reference TRBV19 and TRBJ2-1, the CDR3 gives the full variable domain: DGGITQSPKYLFRKEGQNVTLSCEQNLNHDAMYWYRQDPGQGLRLIYYSQIVNDFQKGDIAEGYSVSREKKESFPLTVTSAQKNPTAFYLCASSIGGRGNEQFFGPGTRLTVL.

The rearrangement uses TRBV20-1 and TRBJ2-5, with TRBD2 identical over 7 bases. This CDR3 is built from 13 residues. V shed 3 bases, J shed 5 bases, and the junction held 6 bases outside the gene matches. Germline V gene lookup returns CDR1 DFQATT and CDR2 SNEGSKA (reference sequence). The chain's CDR3 is CSASRGLGETQYF. CDR3 coding DNA: TGCAGTGCTAGTCGAGGACTAGGGGAGACCCAGTACTTC.

The chain couples TRBV7-9 to TRBJ1-2; weak D call: TRBD1 (6 bases). Trimming removed 0 bases at V and 7 bases at J, with 12 bases between. CDR3 size: 14 residues. CDR1 and CDR2 (germline): SEHNR, FQNEAQ (reference sequence). In nucleotides, the CDR3 is TGTGCCAGCAGCTTAGCAGGGGGAGATGGTGGCTACACCTTC. Translated, it gives CASSLAGGDGGYTF.

The J gene is TRBJ2-3, the V gene TRBV28, with 12 bases fitting TRBD2. V was clipped by 2 bases and J by 4 bases; unmatched bases: 10. CDR1 and CDR2 from the germline V gene are MDHEN and SYDVKM. The CDR3 sequence is 18 residues long. CDR3 protein: CASSLLGGASGRADTQYF. CDR3 nucleotide sequence: TGTGCCAGCAGTTTACTGGGGGGGGCTAGCGGGAGGGCAGATACGCAGTATTTT.

The chain links TRBV11-2 to TRBJ1-5; no reliable D call. The CDR3 loop spans 12 amino acids. V was pared by 2 bases and J by 7 bases, with 6 bases between. The germline CDR1 and CDR2 sequences are SGHAT and FQNNGV. This CDR3 reads CASSLTGQPQHF. In DNA, the CDR3 is TGTGCCAGCAGCTTAACGGGACAGCCCCAGCATTTT.

The gene calls are TRBV13 and TRBJ1-1; D gene ambiguous. The CDR3 spans 14 residues. In germline, CDR1 is PRHDT, CDR2 FYEKMQ (reference sequence). Trimming pared 2 bases from V and 3 bases from J, leaving 10 bases between. The CDR3 region is CASSLSGTDTEAFF. In DNA, the CDR3 is TGTGCCAGCAGCTTATCCGGTACGGACACTGAAGCTTTCTTT.

The chain has TRBV5-1 and TRBJ2-2; TRBD2 matches at 7 bases. Trimming took 0 bases from V and 1 from J; bases not matched to a gene: 3. The CDR3 spans 16 residues. The germline CDR1 and CDR2 sequences are SGHRS and YFSETQ. This chain's CDR3 is CASSLGLAENTGELFF. The DNA of the CDR3 is TGCGCCAGCAGCTTGGGGCTAGCGGAGAACACCGGGGAGCTGTTTTTT.

Comment on this clone: The germline gene is not matched at one end of the junction; a read error may be the cause. The rearrangement links TRBV7-2 to TRBJ1-6; D not certain. The CDR3 has 16 residues. Germline CDR1 is SGHTA and CDR2 is FQGNSA. CDR3 nucleotide sequence: TGTGCCAGCAGTTTAGTGCAGGAATTATATAATTCACCCCTCCACTTT. It translates to CASSLVQELYNSPLHF. Variable domain in full (rest from reference TRBV7-2 and TRBJ1-6): GAGVSQSPSNKVTEKGKDVELRCDPISGHTALYWYRQSLGQGLEFLIYFQGNSAPDKSGLPSDRFSAERTGGSVSTLTIQRTQQEDSAVYLCASSLVQELYNSPLHFGNGTRLTVT.

V and J are TRBV19 and TRBJ1-6, with 7 nucleotides matching TRBD1. The germline V gene has CDR1 LNHDA and CDR2 SQIVND (reference sequence). This CDR3 spans 16 amino acids. Unmatched junction bases numbered 14, after V lost 6 bases and J lost 9 bases. The CDR3 loop reads CASSSIDRASSSPLHF. The CDR3 nucleotides are TGTGCCAGTAGCTCTATCGACAGGGCCTCCAGTTCACCCCTCCACTTT.

This chain joins TRBV7-9 and TRBJ2-2; 8 bases match TRBD2. The V and J ends lost 5 bases and 3 bases, in that order; junction bases with no gene match: 8. CDR1 and CDR2 from the germline V gene are SEHNR and FQNEAQ (reference sequence). This CDR3 is built from 16 residues. The CDR3 region is CASSPQLAAHTGELFF. In nucleotides, the CDR3 is TGTGCCAGCAGCCCTCAACTAGCGGCCCACACCGGGGAGCTGTTTTTT.

This chain connects TRBV7-9 to TRBJ1-3, with 7 nucleotides matching TRBD1. The J segment lost 0 bases and the V segment lost 4 bases, leaving 9 bases of the junction unmatched. The CDR3 extends over 17 amino acids. Germline loops: CDR1 SEHNR, CDR2 FQNEAQ (reference sequence). The DNA of the CDR3 is TGTGCCAGCAGCTACTGGACAGGAAGCAACTCTGGAAACACCATATATTTT. Translating gives CASSYWTGSNSGNTIYF. The variable domain in full, with the rest retrieved from reference TRBV7-9 and TRBJ1-3, is DTGVSQNPRHKITKRGQNVTFRCDPISEHNRLYWYRQTLGQGPEFLTYFQNEAQLEKSRLLSDRFSAERPKGSFSTLEIQRTEQGDSAMYLCASSYWTGSNSGNTIYFGEGSWLTVV.